This entry lists 9 T cell receptor beta chains sequenced from one sample in a study of human T cells and chemical hapten exposure. Time point defined: patch test 3, about 24 weeks after DPC sensitization. Treatment denoted: therapeutic diphenylcyclopropenone sensitization with weekly scalp DPC. MiXCR, applied by TCRdb to the RACE reads, yields one record per CDR3 protein. The sample lists 25,000 to 35,000 distinct CDR3 sequences; approximately 6% were seen once. The sequenced sample was whole blood, obtained in connection with sensitization to the hapten diphenylcyclopropenone (DPC). All receptors derive from a man between 25 and 39 years old with alopecia areata. Some clones in this sample may be carry-over from other donors' samples.

At least ten counts were recorded for this clonotype. The chain employs TRBV6-2 or TRBV6-3 and TRBJ2-7; a weak D match, TRBD2 (5 bases). Germline V gives CDR1 MNHEY, CDR2 SVGEGT. Trimming shortened V by 6 bases and J by 3 bases, and 9 bases separated the two germline ends. The CDR3 has 12 residues. The CDR3 DNA is TGTGCCAGCAGCCTGGCGGGCTACGAGCAGTACTTC. This encodes CASSLAGYEQYF.

This clonotype has just a few counts. The rearrangement uses TRBV29-1 and TRBJ2-3; D not certain. Trimming shortened V by 4 bases and J by 4 bases, and 9 bases separated the two germline ends. Germline V CDR1 and CDR2: SQVTM, ANQGSEA. CDR3 size: 12 residues. The CDR3 reads CSVGPGPDTQYF. The CDR3 bases are TGCAGCGTTGGACCCGGACCAGATACGCAGTATTTT.

This clonotype was observed at least ten times. Written as DNA, the CDR3 is TGTGCCAGCTCACCGTTCCAGGTCTCCTCTGGAAACACCATATATTTT. This translates into CASSPFQVSSGNTIYF. The genes are TRBV18 and TRBJ1-3; D unresolved. V lost 3 bases, J lost 0 bases, and 12 bases lay in between. Germline CDR1 is KGHSH and CDR2 is LQKENI. This CDR3 is built from 16 residues.

In its sample, this clonotype was seen many times. V is TRBV5-1 and J is TRBJ1-2; D not certain. Deletions cut 5 bases from V and 8 bases from J, with 13 bases between. The germline V gene encodes CDR1 SGHRS and CDR2 YFSETQ. The CDR3 covers 12 residues. Here the CDR3 reads CASRPMGAGYTF. The CDR3 DNA sequence: TGCGCCAGCAGACCCATGGGAGCGGGCTACACCTTC.

In this sample, this clonotype turned up many times. V and J are TRBV18 and TRBJ2-1, with TRBD2 matching 8 bases. With 6 bases clipped from V and 2 bases from J, the junction kept 6 bases outside the gene matches. The CDR3 loop spans 15 amino acids. CDR1 is KGHSH and CDR2 is LQKENI in the germline V gene. In DNA, the CDR3 is TGTGCCAGCTCGATCGGGGGGGCGACCTACAATGAGCAGTTCTTC. This codes for CASSIGGATYNEQFF.

The sample holds many counts of this clonotype. The chain recombines TRBV20-1 with TRBJ2-5, with a tentative D call TRBD2 (6 bases). V was clipped by 3 bases and J by 1 base, with 9 bases between them. The CDR3 totals 13 residues. Germline values: CDR1 DFQATT, CDR2 SNEGSKA (reference sequence). CDR3 residues: CSASGTLQETQYF. CDR3 nucleotide sequence: TGCAGTGCTAGCGGGACTCTCCAAGAGACCCAGTACTTC.

This clonotype occurred many times. The genes are TRBV11-2 and TRBJ2-2; D ambiguous. The germline CDR1 and CDR2 sequences are SGHAT and FQNNGV. V was shortened by 7 bases and J by 3 bases, with 6 bases between the two germline ends. The CDR3 totals 12 residues. CDR3 in amino acids: CASKRDTGELFF. The CDR3 nucleotides read TGTGCCAGCAAGCGAGACACCGGGGAGCTGTTTTTT.

This clonotype has a count of ten or more. The CDR3, as DNA: TGTGCCAGCAGTTCAGACAGGGCGTTGATCAATCAGCCCCAGCATTTT. It specifies CASSSDRALINQPQHF. V is TRBV12-3 or TRBV12-4 and J is TRBJ1-5; 7 positions match TRBD1. The CDR3 spans 16 residues. The trim removed 4 bases at V and 3 bases at J, leaving 9 bases unmatched.

This clonotype appeared many times. This chain connects TRBV6-2 or TRBV6-3 to TRBJ2-1; TRBD2 agrees at 7 bases. The CDR3 covers 14 residues. The ends lost 4 bases at V and 3 bases at J; junction bases unmatched: 3. Germline-derived CDR1 and CDR2 are MNHEY and SVGEGT. The CDR3 DNA sequence: TGTGCCAGCAGTTTGGGACTACTCTACAATGAGCAGTTCTTC. Its translation: CASSLGLLYNEQFF.